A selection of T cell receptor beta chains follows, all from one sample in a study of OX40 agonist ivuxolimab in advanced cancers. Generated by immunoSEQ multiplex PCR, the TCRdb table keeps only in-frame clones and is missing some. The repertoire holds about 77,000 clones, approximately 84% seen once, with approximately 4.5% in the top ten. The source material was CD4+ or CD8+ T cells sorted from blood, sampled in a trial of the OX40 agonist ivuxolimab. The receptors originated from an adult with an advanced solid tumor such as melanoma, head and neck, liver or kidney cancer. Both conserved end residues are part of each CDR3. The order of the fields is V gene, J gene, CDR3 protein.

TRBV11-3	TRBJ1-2	CASSLDRGTDYGYTF
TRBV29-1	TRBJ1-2	CSVGEFSF
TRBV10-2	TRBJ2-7	CASSESRTAYEQYF
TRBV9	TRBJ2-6	CASIHRYKQSRANVLTF
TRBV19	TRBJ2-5	CASSATQQDLETQYF
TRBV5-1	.	CASSDQGRGAEQYF
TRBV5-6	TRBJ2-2	CASSGGVGRTGELFF
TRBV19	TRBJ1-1	CASSISAGTMNTEAFF
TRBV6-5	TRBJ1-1	CASSTLQGRGTEAFF
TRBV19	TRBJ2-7	CASSASQRYEQYF
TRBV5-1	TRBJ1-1	CASSLFDPNTEAFF
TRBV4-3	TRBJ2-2	CASSQGTGESGELFF
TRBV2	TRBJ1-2	CASSEGGGGYTF
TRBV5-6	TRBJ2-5	CASSLVASRETQYF
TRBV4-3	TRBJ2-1	CASSQGLAGGDEQFF
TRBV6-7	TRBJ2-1	CASSDPGLYNEQFF
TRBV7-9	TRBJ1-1	CASSLVSGGATNAFF
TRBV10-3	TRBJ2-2	CAISPRGRELGTGELFF
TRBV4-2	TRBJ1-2	CASSFREGYTF
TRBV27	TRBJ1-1	CASSFTRNTEAFF
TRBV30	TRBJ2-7	CAWGPGPLLYEQYF
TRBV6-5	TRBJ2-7	CASSYSGQPSYEQYF
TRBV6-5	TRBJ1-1	CASSYRDFTEAFF
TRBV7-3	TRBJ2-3	CASSSLSSTDTQYF
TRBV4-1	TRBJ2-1	CASRGGLAGSNEQFF
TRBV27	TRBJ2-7	CASSLSYGTGIHEQYF
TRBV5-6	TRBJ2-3	CASSGRNPIADTQYF